The rows below give T cell receptor beta chains drawn from one sample of a study of blood T cell repertoires in COVID-19. The table came from immunoSEQ multiplex PCR; TCRdb's copy has only in-frame clones and leaves some out. The top ten hold roughly 10% of the sample, which has roughly 30,000 clones, roughly nine tenths seen once. Sequenced material: peripheral blood. These receptors all stem from a human donor in a cohort sampled during active COVID-19. Each CDR3 is given with its conserved first and last residue. The order of the fields is D gene, V gene, clone size, J gene, CDR3 DNA, CDR3 protein. D genes are given only for firm matches. The size entry is marked missing in some rows and otherwise reads once, few, many or a size class.

D: TRBD1; V: TRBV30; size: -; J: TRBJ1-2; DNA: TGTGCCTGGACAGGGGGTTACTATGGCTACACCTTC; CDR3: CAWTGGYYGYTF
D: TRBD1; V: TRBV28; size: -; J: TRBJ2-6; DNA: TGTGCCAGCAGTTTGGGGACAGATTTTTCTGGGGCCAACGTCCTGACTTTC; CDR3: CASSLGTDFSGANVLTF
D: -; V: TRBV12-5; size: -; J: TRBJ2-1; DNA: TGTGCTAGTGCCCGGACAGACTACAATGAGCAGTTCTTC; CDR3: CASARTDYNEQFF
D: -; V: TRBV6-1; size: once; J: TRBJ1-2; DNA: TGTGCCAGCAGTGAATCCAGGGCCTATGGCTACACCTTC; CDR3: CASSESRAYGYTF
D: TRBD1; V: TRBV6-5; size: -; J: TRBJ1-3; DNA: TGTGCCAGCGGGGACAGGTCGACCTCTGGAAACACCATATATTTT; CDR3: CASGDRSTSGNTIYF
D: -; V: TRBV3-1/TRBV3-2; size: -; J: TRBJ1-1; DNA: TGTGCCAGCAGCAAGAGCTCCTTGAACACTGAAGCTTTCTTT; CDR3: CASSKSSLNTEAFF
D: -; V: TRBV15; size: -; J: TRBJ1-2; DNA: TGTGCCACCAGCAGGGGAGCTGGGGGGAGCAACTATGGCTACACCTTC; CDR3: CATSRGAGGSNYGYTF
D: -; V: TRBV7-9; size: -; J: TRBJ2-1; DNA: TGTGCCAGCAGCCCGACCGCGGTGGGTGAGCAGTTCTTC; CDR3: CASSPTAVGEQFF
D: TRBD2; V: TRBV10-3; size: -; J: TRBJ2-1; DNA: TGTGCCATCAGTGAAAGTAGCGGGAGCGGCTTGGGCAATGAGCAGTTCTTC; CDR3: CAISESSGSGLGNEQFF
D: TRBD1; V: TRBV5-6; size: -; J: TRBJ1-2; DNA: TGTGCCAGCAGCTTATCTTCGACAGGGGCTTTGTTCGGCTACACCTTC; CDR3: CASSLSSTGALFGYTF
D: TRBD2; V: TRBV19; size: -; J: TRBJ2-3; DNA: TGTGCCAGTAGAGAAACTAGCGGTTCTGGAGATACGCAGTATTTT; CDR3: CASRETSGSGDTQYF
D: -; V: TRBV23-1; size: -; J: TRBJ2-7; DNA: TGCGCCAGCAGTCAAACCCCGGACAGCCACCTTTACGAGCAGTACTTC; CDR3: CASSQTPDSHLYEQYF
D: -; V: TRBV6-5; size: -; J: TRBJ1-4; DNA: TGTGCCAGCAAACCAGCGCAGGGAACTAATGAAAAACTGTTTTTT; CDR3: CASKPAQGTNEKLFF
D: -; V: TRBV7-3; size: -; J: TRBJ2-2; DNA: TGTGCCAGCAGCTTAGCACAGGCGAACACCGGGGAGCTGTTTTTT; CDR3: CASSLAQANTGELFF
D: TRBD2; V: TRBV7-8; size: -; J: TRBJ2-3; DNA: TGTGCCAGCAGCTTGGGAGGGCTTTACACAGATACGCAGTATTTT; CDR3: CASSLGGLYTDTQYF
D: TRBD2; V: TRBV6-6; size: -; J: TRBJ2-7; DNA: TGTGCCAGCAGTCCATTCTTCCTAGCGGGAGTCCCCTACGAGCAGTACTTC; CDR3: CASSPFFLAGVPYEQYF
D: -; V: TRBV18; size: -; J: TRBJ1-1; DNA: TGTGCCAGCTCAGCAGGACAAAGGAACACTGAAGCTTTCTTT; CDR3: CASSAGQRNTEAFF
D: TRBD2; V: TRBV18; size: once; J: TRBJ2-3; DNA: TGTGCCAGCACAAGGGGGGGACTAGCGGACACAGATACGCAGTATTTT; CDR3: CASTRGGLADTDTQYF
D: -; V: TRBV6-6; size: -; J: TRBJ1-1; DNA: TGTGCCAGCAGAACCATTACCGGGACTGAAGCTTTCTTT; CDR3: CASRTITGTEAFF
D: -; V: TRBV19; size: -; J: TRBJ1-1; DNA: TGTGCCAGTAGGACGGACAGTCGGCGGGAAGCTTTCTTT; CDR3: CASRTDSRREAFF
D: TRBD2; V: TRBV19; size: -; J: TRBJ2-1; DNA: TGTGCCAGTAGTGGGACTAGCGGACTCTCCTACAATGAGCAGTTCTTC; CDR3: CASSGTSGLSYNEQFF
D: -; V: TRBV5-8; size: -; J: TRBJ2-6; DNA: TGTGCCAGCAGCTTGCCCCAGGGTATGATATCTGGGGCCAACGTCCTGACTTTC; CDR3: CASSLPQGMISGANVLTF
D: -; V: TRBV10-2; size: -; J: TRBJ2-5; DNA: TGCGCCAGCAGTGACACTCAAGAGACCCAGTACTTC; CDR3: CASSDTQETQYF
D: TRBD1; V: TRBV3-1/TRBV3-2; size: -; J: TRBJ1-5; DNA: TGTGCCAGCAGCCTGGGGACAGGATATAGCAATCAGCCCCAGCATTTT; CDR3: CASSLGTGYSNQPQHF